This T cell receptor (beta chain) was obtained from a study of T cell changes during pregnancy in multiple sclerosis. Profiled with immunoSEQ multiplex PCR; TCRdb holds only in-frame clones, not every one. There are about 74,000 clones in the sample; approximately 91% occur only once, and roughly 1.5% lies in the top ten. There are 13 residues in the CDR3. The germline V gene has CDR1 MNHNS and CDR2 SASEGT. Trimming removed 7 bases from V and 8 bases from J; junction bases left unmatched: 8. The sequence came from a female donor with multiple sclerosis, enrolled in a pregnancy study. This rearrangement joins TRBV6-1 to TRBJ2-7; 10 positions match TRBD1. This material consisted of peripheral blood, taken in the third trimester of pregnancy. CDR3 sequence reads: CASNPDRGGQQYF. The CDR3 DNA follows: TGTGCCAGCAACCCGGACAGGGGGGGACAGCAGTACTTC.